This TCR beta chain emerged from a study of regulatory T cells in long-lasting Graves disease. Time point here: newly diagnosed GD, antithyroid drugs for less than 3 months. Extracted RNA from PBMCs served as the source of the TCR library. To make TCR beta libraries, researchers used iRepertoire HTBI primers and Arm-PCR of CDR3 regions. MiXCR, run by TCRdb on the multiplex PCR reads, gives a single entry per CDR3 protein. Of 550,000 to 650,000 distinct CDR3 sequences listed, 15% to 20% are singletons. Overall study findings and caveats: Having only a small sample size may have limited accuracy. The TCR repertoire of persistent Graves' patients was less diverse than that of newly diagnosed ones.

This CDR3 spans 13 amino acids. Trimming removed 0 bases at V and 5 bases at J, with 10 bases between. CDR1 is GTSNPN and CDR2 is SVGIG in the germline V gene (reference sequence). As for this clonotype: Its antigen is currently unknown.

In addition, the sample was reused for a study of T cells in Graves' hyperthyroidism and ophthalmopathy.

The sample in question was peripheral blood mononuclear cells (PBMCs), obtained at new diagnosis, from a patient treated with antithyroid drugs. This clonotype was obtained from a man aged 18 to 30 with Graves disease. This sequence joins TRBV30 and TRBJ1-1; no clear D gene. The CDR3 DNA reads as TGTGCCTGGAGTGTAACTCATGGGACTGAAGCTTTCTTT. It codes for CAWSVTHGTEAFF.